This T cell receptor beta chain is from a study of blood T cell repertoires in COVID-19. Across the whole study: The study drew acute and convalescent COVID-19 samples from the United States, Italy and Spain. PBMCs, B-cell-depleted T cells, or T cells provided the cDNA or gDNA that made up the material.

Under the authors' procedure: Scientists estimated how many nucleated cells there were by amplifying reference gene primers. Sequencing was performed with immunoSEQ multiplex PCR; in TCRdb, only in-frame clones are kept and a portion is missing. V, J and clone size are those of that table, while D and trimming were read from the DNA. The table records tens of thousands of clones, 92% of them present only once. Germline-derived CDR1 and CDR2 are MNHEY and SMNVEV (reference sequence). Trimming took off 3 bases at V and 7 bases at J, with 6 bases between the two ends. The CDR3 length is 12 residues. Material for sequencing was peripheral blood. This receptor was taken from a man aged 50 to 60 with active COVID-19. The gene calls are TRBV27 and TRBJ2-2; D unclear. The CDR3 coding sequence is TGTGCCAGCAGTTTCGGTGGCGGGGAGCTGTTTTTT. Protein: CASSFGGGELFF.